Here is one T cell receptor beta chain with its context. Primers for the PCR totalled 60 Vbeta and 13 Jbeta. Using immunoSEQ multiplex PCR, the repertoire was profiled, and TCRdb retains in-frame clones only, with some absent. The sample lists around 120,000 clones, roughly four fifths seen once, with around 1.2% in the top ten. This entry comes from a study of cytomegalovirus exposure and HLA in healthy donors. The CDR3 runs 16 residues. The germline gives CDR1 LGHNA, CDR2 YNFKEQ. Unmatched junction bases numbered 2, after V lost 3 bases and J lost 1 base. This clonotype was obtained from a girl between 2 and 10 years old in good health and CMV-seronegative. The specimen sequenced was PBMCs. The V gene is TRBV4-2, the J gene TRBJ2-2; 10 bases are a match to TRBD2. CDR3 amino acids: CASSQRTSGNTGELFF. The CDR3 DNA reads as TGTGCCAGCAGCCAGAGGACTAGCGGGAACACCGGGGAGCTGTTTTTT.